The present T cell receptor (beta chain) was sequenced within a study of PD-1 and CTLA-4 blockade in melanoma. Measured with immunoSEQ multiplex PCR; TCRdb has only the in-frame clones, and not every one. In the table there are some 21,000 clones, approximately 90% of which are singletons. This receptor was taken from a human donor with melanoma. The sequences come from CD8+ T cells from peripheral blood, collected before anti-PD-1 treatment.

CDR3 sequence (DNA): TGCGCCAGCAGCTTGGCCGGGGGCACCGGGGAGCTGTTTTTT. It codes for CASSLAGGTGELFF. The J gene is TRBJ2-2, the V gene TRBV5-1, with D possibly being TRBD2 (6 bases). This CDR3 is 14 amino acids long. The V end was cut by 0 bases, the J end by 4 bases, with 7 bases between. Germline lookup yields CDR1 SGHRS and CDR2 YFSETQ.